The 14 T cell receptor beta chains below were found in one sample sequenced in a study of T cells expressing NK-cell markers. Following a re-call of the 5' RACE reads, TCRdb has one entry per CDR3 protein and lacks DNA. This sample's table has some 410,000 distinct CDR3 sequences. The sample was blood T cells: a sorted CD56 or NKG2C T cell subset, CD4+ or CD8+ T cells, or bulk PBMC T cells (not recorded which). The receptors come from a woman aged 18-70 years in good health.

V gene TRBV20-1 combines with J gene TRBJ2-1; the TRBD2 assignment by TCRdb is unverifiable without DNA. From germline, CDR1 is DFQATT and CDR2 SNEGSKA (reference sequence). The CDR3 is 16 residues long. The CDR3 region is CSARDPGGPRYNEQFF.

This chain uses TRBV4-2 with TRBJ2-3; the D gene TCRdb calls, TRBD2, cannot be checked with no DNA. The CDR3 is made up of 16 amino acids. Germline lookup yields CDR1 LGHNA and CDR2 YNFKEQ. CDR3 sequence: CASSQVAGGGTDTQYF.

V usage is TRBV9 and J usage is TRBJ2-2; there is no DNA to check the TCRdb D call of TRBD1. CDR3 size: 19 residues. Germline V gene sequence: CDR1 SGDLS, CDR2 YYNGEE. This chain's CDR3 is CASSVVHHGAGGRDGELFF. Full variable domain (missing parts from reference TRBV9 and TRBJ2-2): DSGVTQTPKHLITATGQRVTLRCSPRSGDLSVYWYQQSLDQGLQFLIQYYNGEERAKGNILERFSAQQFPDLHSELNLSSLELGDSALYFCASSVVHHGAGGRDGELFFGEGSRLTVL.

V usage is TRBV7-2 and J usage is TRBJ1-4. The CDR3 spans 16 residues. CDR1 is SGHTA and CDR2 is FQGNSA in the germline V gene. CDR3 in amino acids: CASSLVLGGIGEKLFF.

The chain couples TRBV10-3 to TRBJ2-3. The CDR3 runs to 14 residues. CDR1 and CDR2 (germline): ENHRY, SYGVKD. CDR3 loop: CAISLAASTDTQYF.

The rearrangement uses TRBV24-1 and TRBJ2-1; the TCRdb call, TRBD2, lacks DNA for checking. The CDR3 spans 14 residues. Germline V gene lookup returns CDR1 KGHDR and CDR2 SFDVKD. CDR3 protein: CATSDQRDYNEQFF.

This chain joins TRBV7-3 and TRBJ2-3. This CDR3 is built from 14 residues. The germline CDR1 and CDR2 sequences are SGHTA and FQGTGA. The CDR3 spells CASSQLVPPDTQYF.

The chain has TRBV5-1 and TRBJ2-7. CDR1 and CDR2 (germline): SGHRS, YFSETQ. The CDR3 loop spans 14 amino acids. The CDR3 sequence is CASSLVGLAYEQYF.

The chain joins TRBV7-9 to TRBJ2-3; without DNA, the TCRdb call of TRBD2 cannot be checked. The CDR3 loop spans 16 amino acids. The germline gives CDR1 SEHNR, CDR2 FQNEAQ (reference sequence). CDR3 amino acids: CASSLESGGAWDTQYF.

The V gene is TRBV20-1, the J gene TRBJ1-2; TCRdb names TRBD1, which stays unverified in the absence of DNA. There are 11 residues in the CDR3. Germline-derived CDR1 and CDR2 are DFQATT and SNEGSKA (reference sequence). Here the CDR3 reads CSALPQVGYTF.

The rearrangement links TRBV5-1 to TRBJ1-4. The CDR3 spans 11 residues. Per germline, CDR1 SGHRS and CDR2 YFSETQ. Here the CDR3 reads CASRGEEKLFF.

This chain joins TRBV7-2 and TRBJ1-2; checking the TCRdb D call of TRBD1 is not possible without DNA. Looked up from germline, CDR1 is SGHTA and CDR2 is FQGNSA. The length of the CDR3 is 14 residues. This chain's CDR3 is CASSSRQGARGYTF.

This chain links TRBV7-2 with TRBJ2-1. Germline values: CDR1 SGHTA, CDR2 FQGNSA. The CDR3 covers 12 residues. This chain's CDR3 is CASSLFRNEQFF. Drawing the rest from reference TRBV7-2 and TRBJ2-1, the complete variable domain is GAGVSQSPSNKVTEKGKDVELRCDPISGHTALYWYRQSLGQGLEFLIYFQGNSAPDKSGLPSDRFSAERTGGSVSTLTIQRTQQEDSAVYLCASSLFRNEQFFGPGTRLTVL.

V gene TRBV5-1 combines with J gene TRBJ1-4. Germline V gene sequence: CDR1 SGHRS, CDR2 YFSETQ. CDR3 length equals 16 residues. The CDR3 region is CASSLAVAAPNEKLFF.